Shown below are 11 T cell receptor beta chains from a single sample sequenced in a study of T cells in Graves' hyperthyroidism and ophthalmopathy. Amplification of TCR beta CDR3 regions was performed using RNA transcripts as template. Researchers ran a first-round RT-PCR on the TCR CDR3 using the HTBI primer set. MiXCR, run by TCRdb on the multiplex PCR reads, gives a single entry per CDR3 protein. The sample consists of around 500,000 distinct CDR3 sequences, about 20% of them appearing once. Sequences were obtained from blood. The receptor source for this set is a woman in her 70s with Graves' ophthalmopathy.

V usage is TRBV30 and J usage is TRBJ1-5; tentatively, D is TRBD1 (5 bases). Trimming left V 3 bases short and J 3 bases short, with 9 bases between. The CDR3 length is 13 residues. CDR1 is GTSNPN and CDR2 is SVGIG in the germline V gene (reference sequence). The CDR3 nucleotides are TGTGCCTGGAGCCAAGGGACCAATCAGCCCCAGCATTTT. Encoded protein: CAWSQGTNQPQHF.

The chain links TRBV3-1 to TRBJ1-1; D gene uncertain. Germline V gives CDR1 LGHDT, CDR2 YNNKEL (reference sequence). The CDR3 extends over 13 amino acids. The ends were cut back, 1 base at V and 6 bases at J, with 9 bases in the middle. The CDR3 nucleotides read TGTGCCAGCAGCCAAGTTAGTATTTCTGAAGCTTTCTTT. Its protein is CASSQVSISEAFF.

This clonotype has ten or more counts. The genes are TRBV29-1 and TRBJ2-1; TRBD2 agrees at 10 bases. The CDR3 consists of 15 residues. The V gene end was trimmed by 5 bases and the J gene end by 6 bases; junction bases not matched to a gene: 10. Germline V CDR1 and CDR2: SQVTM, ANQGSEA. This chain's CDR3 is CSVREGLAVLNEQFF. CDR3 DNA: TGCAGCGTTCGAGAAGGACTAGCGGTTCTCAATGAGCAGTTCTTC.

This clonotype was counted between two and nine times. CDR3 sequence reads: CASSEAGGAYGYTF. CDR3 DNA sequence: TGTGCCAGCAGTGAAGCTGGAGGGGCCTATGGCTACACCTTC. The chain links TRBV6-1 to TRBJ1-2; a possible D gene is TRBD1 (5 bases). V lost 0 bases, J lost 4 bases, and 9 bases lay in between. The CDR3 consists of 14 residues. Looked up from germline, CDR1 is MNHNS and CDR2 is SASEGT.

This clonotype has ten or more counts. The rearrangement uses TRBV12-3 or TRBV12-4 and TRBJ2-1; 7 positions match TRBD2. The CDR3 has 19 residues. V shed 1 base, J shed 2 bases, and the junction held 14 bases outside the gene matches. The CDR3 DNA is TGTGCCAGCAGTTTAGGAGCGGGACCCCGTCCGGTCGCCTACAATGAGCAGTTCTTC. This gives the protein CASSLGAGPRPVAYNEQFF.

V usage is TRBV7-9 and J usage is TRBJ2-5; 11 nucleotides match TRBD2. The V and J ends lost 3 bases and 2 bases, in that order; junction bases with no gene match: 2. CDR3 length: 15 amino acids. CDR1 and CDR2 (germline): SEHNR, FQNEAQ (reference sequence). CDR3 amino acids: CASSFTSGRQETQYF. CDR3 nucleotide sequence: TGTGCCAGCAGCTTTACTAGCGGGAGACAAGAGACCCAGTACTTC.

The table lists this clonotype with a few counts. The V and J genes are TRBV6-2 or TRBV6-3 and TRBJ2-7; no definite D call. Trimming pared 0 bases from V and 5 bases from J, leaving 17 bases between. The CDR3 length is 16 residues. CDR1 MNHEY and CDR2 SVGEGT come from the germline V gene. The CDR3 spells CASSYSFTGLADEQYF. The CDR3 DNA sequence: TGTGCCAGCAGTTACTCGTTCACGGGCCTGGCCGACGAGCAGTACTTC.

A few counts support this clonotype. J is TRBJ2-1 and V is TRBV11-2, with 11 bases that match TRBD2. The ends lost 5 bases at V and 4 bases at J; junction bases unmatched: 7. The CDR3 runs to 16 residues. The germline V gene encodes CDR1 SGHAT and CDR2 FQNNGV. The CDR3 DNA reads as TGTGCCAGCAGCCCGCAACTAGCGGGAGCTTACAATGAGCAGTTCTTC. This encodes CASSPQLAGAYNEQFF.

DNA of the CDR3: TGTGCCAGCAGTTCGGCCAGGGTCATTGTGGCCGGGGAGCTGTTTTTT. Protein: CASSSARVIVAGELFF. The V and J genes are TRBV12-3 or TRBV12-4 and TRBJ2-2, with D possibly matching TRBD1 (5 bases). V lost 4 bases to trimming and J lost 6 bases, with 18 bases between them. The CDR3 has 16 amino acids.

The rearrangement links TRBV6-1 to TRBJ2-1; 10 nucleotides line up with TRBD1. V lost 3 bases to trimming and J lost 3 bases; unmatched junction nucleotides: 5. The CDR3 has 16 amino acids. Germline values: CDR1 MNHNS, CDR2 SASEGT. CDR3 protein: CASSDGGQGIYNEQFF. The CDR3 DNA follows: TGTGCCAGCAGTGACGGGGGACAGGGGATCTACAATGAGCAGTTCTTC.

The chain has TRBV28 and TRBJ1-5; 9 nucleotides match TRBD1. Per the germline V gene, CDR1 is MDHEN and CDR2 is SYDVKM. The CDR3 runs 15 residues. V shed 6 bases and J 4 bases; nucleotides not matched to a gene: 7. CDR3 sequence reads: CASRFTGGRNQPQHF. In DNA, the CDR3 is TGTGCCAGCAGATTTACAGGGGGCCGGAATCAGCCCCAGCATTTT.